Following are 27 T cell receptor beta chains from one sample sequenced in a study of shared clonotypes between healthy human individuals. Assay: immunoSEQ multiplex PCR; the TCRdb copy retains only in-frame clones and omits some. This table has about 2.2 million clones, 93% appearing once. It was CD45RO-negative cells, positively selected for CCR7, that made up naive CD8 cells, with terminally differentiated effector memory CD45RA+ cells excluded. The material sequenced was naive CD8+ T cells from PBMCs. Receptors originate from a man between 18 and 29 years old in good health. Some clones in this sample may be carry-over from other donors' samples.

This clone appeared a single time. The J gene is TRBJ1-1, the V gene TRBV18; D is undetermined. CDR3 length: 17 residues. With 1 base removed from V and 0 bases from J, the gap between germline ends came to 15 bases. Germline lookup yields CDR1 KGHSH and CDR2 LQKENI. The CDR3 bases are TGTGCCAGCTCACCACTCATGGTTGAGGGCTTGAACACTGAAGCTTTCTTT. Its translation: CASSPLMVEGLNTEAFF.

The genes are TRBV30 and TRBJ1-5; D not resolved. This CDR3 region has 16 residues. Germline loops: CDR1 GTSNPN, CDR2 SVGIG (reference sequence). V lost 0 bases to trimming and J lost 4 bases, with 16 bases between them. The CDR3 here is CAWSVREGVWNQPQHF. The CDR3 DNA reads as TGTGCCTGGAGTGTACGGGAGGGTGTTTGGAATCAGCCCCAGCATTTT.

The chain recombines TRBV27 with TRBJ2-1; the match to TRBD2 covers 12 bases. The V gene end was trimmed by 8 bases and the J gene end by 7 bases; junction bases not matched to a gene: 12. The CDR3 consists of 16 residues. Germline lookup yields CDR1 MNHEY and CDR2 SMNVEV (reference sequence). CDR3 in amino acids: CASRSNGLAGKNEQFF. The CDR3 region has the DNA TGTGCCAGCCGAAGTAACGGACTAGCGGGAAAGAATGAGCAGTTCTTC.

This rearrangement joins TRBV7-9 to TRBJ2-1, with 11 bases matching TRBD2. Germline trimming cut 2 bases from V and 6 bases from J; bases unmatched to any gene: 3. The CDR3 runs to 15 residues. Germline CDR1 SEHNR, CDR2 FQNEAQ (reference sequence). The CDR3, as DNA: TGTGCCAGCAGCTTACCCGGACTAGCGGGCAATGAGCAGTTCTTC. Encoded protein: CASSLPGLAGNEQFF.

The chain combines TRBV9 with TRBJ2-5, with 14 bases aligning to TRBD2. This CDR3 spans 16 amino acids. CDR1 and CDR2 from the germline V gene are SGDLS and YYNGEE. V shed 4 bases, J shed 5 bases, and the junction held 7 bases outside the gene matches. CDR3: CASSSTSGRAFETQYF. The CDR3, as DNA: TGTGCCAGCAGCTCGACTAGCGGGAGGGCCTTTGAGACCCAGTACTTC.

This rearrangement joins TRBV27 to TRBJ2-1; TRBD2 matches at 7 bases. The V gene end was trimmed by 0 bases and the J gene end by 6 bases; junction bases not matched to a gene: 14. The length of the CDR3 is 18 residues. Per germline, CDR1 MNHEY and CDR2 SMNVEV (reference sequence). This chain's CDR3 is CASSLSGGSGFMGNEQFF. Written as DNA, the CDR3 is TGTGCCAGCAGTTTATCGGGGGGTAGCGGGTTCATGGGCAATGAGCAGTTCTTC.

The V call is TRBV28, the J call TRBJ1-5; possibly TRBD1 for D (6 bases). The V end was cut by 2 bases, the J end by 1 base, with 12 bases between. Germline-derived CDR1 and CDR2 are MDHEN and SYDVKM. The CDR3 spans 16 residues. The CDR3 DNA is TGTGCCAGCAGTTTAGTTTCAGGGGCCAGCAATCAGCCCCAGCATTTT. Protein sequence: CASSLVSGASNQPQHF.

This clone was recorded a few times. V and J are TRBV27 and TRBJ1-1; a possible D gene is TRBD1 (5 bases). Germline V gene sequence: CDR1 MNHEY, CDR2 SMNVEV (reference sequence). Trimming took off 6 bases at V and 4 bases at J, with 18 bases between the two ends. The CDR3 runs to 15 residues. This CDR3 reads CASRARDSLVTEAFF. CDR3 DNA sequence: TGTGCCAGCAGGGCCCGTGACAGTCTGGTCACTGAAGCTTTCTTT.

V usage is TRBV11-2 and J usage is TRBJ1-1; TRBD1 aligns across 7 bases. The V gene end was trimmed by 7 bases and the J gene end by 4 bases; junction bases not matched to a gene: 6. The germline gives CDR1 SGHAT, CDR2 FQNNGV. This CDR3 is built from 13 residues. The CDR3 spells CASTPRGSTEAFF. The CDR3 DNA reads TGTGCCAGCACCCCCAGGGGGAGCACTGAAGCTTTCTTT. Combining the CDR3 with reference TRBV11-2 and TRBJ1-1 gives the whole variable domain EAGVAQSPRYKIIEKRQSVAFWCNPISGHATLYWYQQILGQGPKLLIQFQNNGVVDDSQLPKDRFSAERLKGVDSTLKIQPAKLEDSAVYLCASTPRGSTEAFFGQGTRLTVV.

The chain employs TRBV4-3 and TRBJ2-1; D may be TRBD1 (5 bases). This CDR3 is 16 amino acids long. V was trimmed by 6 bases and J by 0 bases, leaving 15 bases between them. CDR1 is LGHNA, CDR2 YSLEER, per germline. The CDR3 DNA reads TGCGCCAGCAGTAGGGGAATGAGGAGCTCCTACAATGAGCAGTTCTTC. Its translation is CASSRGMRSSYNEQFF.

J is TRBJ1-3 and V is TRBV4-3, with 9 bases aligning to TRBD1. The CDR3 totals 16 residues. Germline-derived CDR1 and CDR2 are LGHNA and YSLEER. The V gene end was trimmed by 1 base and the J gene end by 8 bases; junction bases not matched to a gene: 9. The chain's CDR3 is CASSQGMLDRGHTIYF. The DNA for the CDR3 is TGCGCCAGCAGCCAAGGGATGTTGGACAGGGGTCACACCATATATTTT.

This clone is a singleton in its sample. The genes are TRBV4-3 and TRBJ1-5; TRBD1 might be the D (6 bases). Germline V gene data show CDR1 as LGHNA and CDR2 as YSLEER. The CDR3 extends over 17 amino acids. V was cut by 0 bases and J by 5 bases, with 17 bases left in between. The DNA for the CDR3 is TGCGCCAGCAGCCAAGATCTGGGGGCAGGGGATCATCAGCCCCAGCATTTT. The encoded protein is CASSQDLGAGDHQPQHF.

As regards this clone: Other nucleotide sequences in the sample specify the same CDR3. This sequence joins TRBV9 and TRBJ2-7, with D unresolved. With 0 bases removed from V and 2 bases from J, the gap between germline ends came to 9 bases. The CDR3 is 14 residues long. CDR1 is SGDLS and CDR2 is YYNGEE in the germline V gene. CDR3 sequence reads: CASSVVPGTYEQYF. CDR3 DNA sequence: TGTGCCAGCAGCGTAGTGCCTGGAACCTACGAGCAGTACTTC.

On this clone itself: This same CDR3 is encoded by further DNA sequences in the sample. J is TRBJ2-7 and V is TRBV7-9; the D call may be TRBD1 or TRBD2 (5 bases each). Germline lookup yields CDR1 SEHNR and CDR2 FQNEAQ (reference sequence). V lost 3 bases to trimming and J lost 6 bases, with 9 bases between them. The CDR3 has 12 amino acids. This CDR3 is CASSLGDREQYF. CDR3 bases: TGTGCCAGCAGCTTGGGGGATCGCGAGCAGTACTTC.

The J gene is TRBJ2-1, the V gene TRBV7-9; either TRBD1 or TRBD2 may supply D (6 bases each). Per the germline V gene, CDR1 is SEHNR and CDR2 is FQNEAQ (reference sequence). V was clipped by 3 bases and J by 3 bases, with 12 bases between them. The CDR3 covers 15 residues. CDR3 bases: TGTGCCAGCAGCTTGGACAGCGGGTTCTACAATGAGCAGTTCTTC. The encoded protein is CASSLDSGFYNEQFF. Full variable domain (remainder filled in from reference TRBV7-9 and TRBJ2-1): DTGVSQNPRHKITKRGQNVTFRCDPISEHNRLYWYRQTLGQGPEFLTYFQNEAQLEKSRLLSDRFSAERPKGSFSTLEIQRTEQGDSAMYLCASSLDSGFYNEQFFGPGTRLTVL.

V and J are TRBV7-6 and TRBJ1-1; D is possibly TRBD1 (5 bases). The CDR3 length is 12 residues. CDR1 is SGHVS and CDR2 is FNYEAQ in the germline V gene. The ends were cut back, 0 bases at V and 8 bases at J, with 7 bases in the middle. CDR3 coding DNA: TGTGCCAGCAGCTTAGCAGGGGCCGAAGCTTTCTTT. This translates into CASSLAGAEAFF.

The genes are TRBV28 and TRBJ2-2, with D possibly called TRBD1 or TRBD2 (6 bases each). Germline CDR1 and CDR2: MDHEN and SYDVKM. This CDR3 has 14 amino acids. V lost 2 bases, J lost 7 bases, and 11 bases lay in between. CDR3 coding DNA: TGTGCCAGCAGTTTAGGTCGGGGGCGCGGGGAGCTGTTTTTT. Translating it yields CASSLGRGRGELFF.

The chain has TRBV7-8 and TRBJ2-1; 8 positions agree with TRBD1. The CDR3 length is 16 residues. The germline V gene has CDR1 SGHVS and CDR2 FQNEAQ. V dropped 5 bases and J dropped 2; count of bases not matched to a gene: 8. The CDR3 sequence is CASSAPGQVTYNEQFF. The CDR3 region has the DNA TGTGCCAGCAGCGCACCGGGACAGGTTACCTACAATGAGCAGTTCTTC.

V gene TRBV11-3 combines with J gene TRBJ2-5; TRBD1 agrees at 10 bases. There are 19 residues in the CDR3. Germline CDR1 and CDR2: SGHNT and YENEEA. After removal of 0 bases from V and 7 bases from J, the junction contained 17 bases not matched to a gene. This CDR3 reads CASSLDIGRDRGREGTQYF. The CDR3 DNA follows: TGTGCCAGCAGCTTAGATATTGGCAGGGACAGGGGCCGAGAAGGGACCCAGTACTTC.

V and J are TRBV7-9 and TRBJ1-2; TRBD1 matches at 8 bases. V was clipped by 6 bases and J by 2 bases; unmatched bases: 8. This CDR3 comprises 15 residues. Germline V gene sequence: CDR1 SEHNR, CDR2 FQNEAQ (reference sequence). The CDR3 region is CASRDDRGGNYGYTF. The CDR3 DNA sequence: TGTGCCAGCAGGGACGACAGGGGTGGGAACTATGGCTACACCTTC.

The chain uses TRBV5-1 and TRBJ2-7; D remains unclear. The CDR3 is 15 residues long. V lost 4 bases to trimming and J lost 4 bases, with 18 bases between them. The germline V gene encodes CDR1 SGHRS and CDR2 YFSETQ. For the CDR3, the DNA is TGCGCCAGCAGCGCCGCTCTGGAGCAATGGTACGAGCAGTACTTC. Amino acid sequence: CASSAALEQWYEQYF. The whole variable domain, filled in from reference TRBV5-1 and TRBJ2-7, reads KAGVTQTPRYLIKTRGQQVTLSCSPISGHRSVSWYQQTPGQGLQFLFEYFSETQRNKGNFPGRFSGRQFSNSRSEMNVSTLELGDSALYLCASSAALEQWYEQYFGPGTRLTVT.

The count of this clone is one. The J gene is TRBJ1-2, the V gene TRBV6-5, with D maybe TRBD1 (5 bases). Trimming shortened V by 0 bases and J by 6 bases, and 17 bases separated the two germline ends. The CDR3 covers 16 residues. Germline CDR1 reads MNHEY; CDR2 reads SVGAGI. The CDR3 nucleotides are TGTGCCAGCAGTTACTCGACTGAGGCAGGGTTGGATGGCTACACCTTC. It yields the protein CASSYSTEAGLDGYTF.

V usage is TRBV14 and J usage is TRBJ2-1, with TRBD1 matching 9 bases. Trimming cost V 1 base and J 4 bases; bases outside gene matches: 8. Germline V lookup: CDR1 SGHDN, CDR2 FVKESK. This CDR3 is built from 17 residues. The CDR3 DNA is TGTGCCAGCAGCCAAGGACCCGGGACAGGGATTTACAATGAGCAGTTCTTC. Translated: CASSQGPGTGIYNEQFF.

This clone turned up a few times. The gene calls are TRBV12-5 and TRBJ1-2; perhaps TRBD1 as D (5 bases). Germline CDR1 is LGHNT and CDR2 is FRNRAP. Trimming took off 1 base at V and 4 bases at J, with 10 bases between the two ends. This CDR3 contains 14 residues. Here the CDR3 DNA reads TGTGCTAGTGGTTTGGGCCTACAGGCCTATGGCTACACCTTC. This sequence encodes CASGLGLQAYGYTF.

A note on this clone: Other nucleotide sequences from this sample produce the same CDR3. The V gene is TRBV27, the J gene TRBJ1-1; possibly TRBD1 for D (5 bases). The V end was cut by 2 bases, the J end by 5 bases, with 9 bases between. CDR3 length equals 13 residues. Germline values: CDR1 MNHEY, CDR2 SMNVEV (reference sequence). The chain's CDR3 is CASSLGGGTEAFF. The CDR3 region has the DNA TGTGCCAGCAGTTTAGGTGGGGGGACTGAAGCTTTCTTT.

This clone is a singleton in its sample. This rearrangement joins TRBV10-3 to TRBJ2-7, with a possible D match to TRBD1 (6 bases). The germline gives CDR1 ENHRY, CDR2 SYGVKD. The V end lost 8 bases, the J end lost 4 bases, and 15 bases lay between the germline ends. The CDR3 totals 13 residues. The CDR3 bases are TGTGCCATCGAACAGGGACAAGGTTACGAGCAGTACTTC. This gives the protein CAIEQGQGYEQYF.

In its sample, this clone was seen once. The V call is TRBV15, the J call TRBJ1-1; D perhaps matches TRBD1 (6 bases). Germline assignment: CDR1 LNHNV and CDR2 YYDKDF (reference sequence). This CDR3 contains 13 residues. Between the trimmed V and J ends, which lost 8 bases and 4 bases, there was a span of 14 bases. The CDR3 bases are TGTGCCACCCAAGAAACAGGGATCACTGAAGCTTTCTTT. Encoded protein: CATQETGITEAFF.